This T cell receptor (beta chain) was obtained from a study of CXCR3-negative and CXCR3-positive naive CD8 T cells. Every individual CD8+ T cell subset underwent sorting in triplicate at around 300,000 cells apiece. The CDR3 is made up of 18 amino acids. CDR1 is SEHNR, CDR2 FQNEAQ, per germline (reference sequence). The study made its TRB cDNA libraries by 5' RACE, adding UMI labels. TCRdb processed the 5' RACE reads again and assigns one entry to each CDR3 protein, with no DNA. The sample is made up of roughly 40,000 distinct CDR3 sequences, and the top ten hold 7.7% of it. Comments on this clonotype: What it binds is not known.

Whole-study results and caveats: Memory cells differed in TRBV-TRBJ usage, but naive CXCR3-negative and CXCR3-positive cells had similar usage. After cryopreservation, CXCR3 expression dropped partially; most assays used fresh PBMCs.

The sample consisted of memory CD8+ T cells from blood. This clonotype was sampled from a human donor in good health. Some clones in this sample may be carry-over from other donors' samples. The V call is TRBV7-9, the J call TRBJ2-3; TCRdb's D call of TRBD2 is untestable without DNA. The chain's CDR3 is CASSPRTSGSLSTDTQYF.